The 9 T cell receptor beta chains below were found in one sample sequenced in a study of cytotoxic CD8 clonotypes in ibrutinib-treated CLL. Sequenced by immunoSEQ multiplex PCR; TCRdb stores in-frame clones only, minus some. The repertoire holds some 43,000 clones, with 60% to 75% as singletons. This sample comprised PBMCs, obtained after 12 months of ibrutinib treatment. The source is a human donor with chronic lymphocytic leukemia.

The chain links TRBV7-6 to TRBJ2-2; no reliable D call. The CDR3 spans 17 residues. The germline gives CDR1 SGHVS, CDR2 FNYEAQ. V was clipped by 3 bases and J by 0 bases, with 14 bases between them. CDR3 residues: CASSFGRAGSNTGELFF. In DNA, the CDR3 is TGTGCCAGCAGCTTCGGTAGGGCAGGATCGAACACCGGGGAGCTGTTTTTT.

The chain is built from TRBV11-3 and TRBJ2-7; 7 bases align to TRBD2. This CDR3 has 15 amino acids. The junction had 11 bases not matched to a gene; V was cut back by 4 bases and J by 5 bases. In germline, CDR1 is SGHNT, CDR2 YENEEA. CDR3 amino acids: CASSSSGANSHEQYF. CDR3 nucleotides: TGTGCCAGCAGCTCCAGCGGGGCCAATTCCCACGAGCAGTACTTC.

The V and J genes are TRBV18 and TRBJ2-7; D is possibly TRBD1 (6 bases). V gave up 2 bases and J gave up 6 bases, with 17 bases separating them. The CDR3 sequence is 15 residues long. Germline V gene sequence: CDR1 KGHSH, CDR2 LQKENI. CDR3: CASSPLDRGGREQYF. Written as DNA, the CDR3 is TGTGCCAGCTCACCATTGGACAGAGGCGGGCGCGAGCAGTACTTC.

This rearrangement joins TRBV5-1 to TRBJ1-2; 7 nucleotides agree with TRBD1. The V gene end was trimmed by 0 bases and the J gene end by 7 bases; junction bases not matched to a gene: 9. Germline CDR1 is SGHRS and CDR2 is YFSETQ. The CDR3 sequence is 15 residues long. CDR3 DNA: TGCGCCAGCAGCTTGGCCGCAGACAGGGAGGGTGGCTACACCTTC. Translating it yields CASSLAADREGGYTF.

The chain carries TRBV6-1 and TRBJ2-2, with TRBD1 matching over 10 bases. Germline V gives CDR1 MNHNS, CDR2 SASEGT. There are 15 residues in the CDR3. The V gene end was trimmed by 10 bases and the J gene end by 0 bases; junction bases not matched to a gene: 5. The CDR3 is CAIGQGGPNTGELFF. The CDR3 region has the DNA TGTGCCATAGGACAGGGGGGGCCGAACACCGGGGAGCTGTTTTTT.

The V and J genes are TRBV9 and TRBJ1-1, with a weak D call TRBD1 (5 bases). The length of the CDR3 is 15 residues. Germline assignment: CDR1 SGDLS and CDR2 YYNGEE. Trimming took off 4 bases at V and 4 bases at J, with 17 bases between the two ends. The CDR3 nucleotides read TGTGCCAGCAGCCCAGGGCAGTTGCGGGGCACTGAAGCTTTCTTT. Encoded protein: CASSPGQLRGTEAFF.

CDR3 region: CASSFRQGGFYGYTF. CDR3 coding DNA: TGCGCCAGCAGCTTCCGACAGGGGGGTTTCTATGGCTACACCTTC. The chain combines TRBV5-1 with TRBJ1-2; 9 bases are shared with TRBD1. V shed 2 bases, J shed 4 bases, and the junction held 6 bases outside the gene matches. The germline gives CDR1 SGHRS, CDR2 YFSETQ. The CDR3 has 15 residues.

CDR3 DNA sequence: TGCGCCAGCAGTGATGAGGGGGCCTCAGTCAATGAGCAGTTCTTC. Encoded protein: CASSDEGASVNEQFF. The chain couples TRBV10-1 to TRBJ2-1, with TRBD1 matching 7 bases. V lost 3 bases to trimming and J lost 6 bases; unmatched junction nucleotides: 8. Looked up from germline, CDR1 is WNHNN and CDR2 is SYGVQD (reference sequence). The CDR3 runs to 15 residues.

The gene calls are TRBV5-6 and TRBJ1-1; D is unclear. V was trimmed by 0 bases and J by 0 bases, leaving 9 bases between them. The germline CDR1 and CDR2 sequences are SGHDT and YYEEEE. This CDR3 is 15 amino acids long. The CDR3 DNA is TGTGCCAGCAGCTTGGCGGGGAGCATGAACACTGAAGCTTTCTTT. As protein: CASSLAGSMNTEAFF.